This paragraph covers one T cell receptor beta chain sequence. These data come from a study of cytomegalovirus exposure and HLA in healthy donors. The method was immunoSEQ multiplex PCR; TCRdb's version includes in-frame clones alone and lacks a portion of them. Of 95,000 to 150,000 clones in the sample, about 96% were seen once. Sequencing was performed on PBMCs. This TCR came from a man aged 18 to 35 in good health and CMV-seronegative.

The CDR3 region has the DNA TGCAGCGTTGAAAAGGGGGCAAATAATGAAAAACTGTTTTTT. This gives the protein CSVEKGANNEKLFF. This chain joins TRBV29-1 and TRBJ1-4, with 7 bases lining up with TRBD1. The CDR3 contains 14 residues. V dropped 2 bases and J dropped 4; count of bases not matched to a gene: 4. The germline CDR1 and CDR2 sequences are SQVTM and ANQGSEA.